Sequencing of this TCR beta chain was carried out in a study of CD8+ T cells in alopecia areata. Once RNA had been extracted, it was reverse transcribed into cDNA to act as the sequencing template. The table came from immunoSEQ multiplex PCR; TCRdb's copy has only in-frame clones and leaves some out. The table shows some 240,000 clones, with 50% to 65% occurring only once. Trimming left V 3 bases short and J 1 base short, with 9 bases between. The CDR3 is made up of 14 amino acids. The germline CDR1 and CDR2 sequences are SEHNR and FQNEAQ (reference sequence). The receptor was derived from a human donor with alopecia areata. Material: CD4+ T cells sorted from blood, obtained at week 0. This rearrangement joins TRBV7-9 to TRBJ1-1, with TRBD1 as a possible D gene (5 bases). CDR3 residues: CASSFPGANTEAFF. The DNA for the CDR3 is TGTGCCAGCAGCTTTCCCGGGGCGAACACTGAAGCTTTCTTT.